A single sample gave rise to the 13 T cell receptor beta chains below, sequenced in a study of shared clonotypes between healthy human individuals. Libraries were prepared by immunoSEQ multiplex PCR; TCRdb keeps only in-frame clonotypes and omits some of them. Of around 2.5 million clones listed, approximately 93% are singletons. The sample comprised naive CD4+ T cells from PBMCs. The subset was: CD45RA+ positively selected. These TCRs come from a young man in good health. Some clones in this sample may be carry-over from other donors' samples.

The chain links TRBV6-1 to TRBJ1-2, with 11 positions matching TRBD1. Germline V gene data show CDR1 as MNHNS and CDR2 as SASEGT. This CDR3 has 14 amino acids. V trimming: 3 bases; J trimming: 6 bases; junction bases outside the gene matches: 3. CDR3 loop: CASSEGQGEDGYTF. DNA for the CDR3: TGTGCCAGCAGTGAGGGACAGGGGGAGGATGGCTACACCTTC.

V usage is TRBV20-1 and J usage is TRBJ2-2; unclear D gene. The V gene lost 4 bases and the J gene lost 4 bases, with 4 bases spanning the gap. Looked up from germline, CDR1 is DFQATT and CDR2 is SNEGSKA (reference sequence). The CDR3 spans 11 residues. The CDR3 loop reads CSAISTGELFF. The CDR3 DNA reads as TGCAGTGCTATTTCCACCGGGGAGCTGTTTTTT.

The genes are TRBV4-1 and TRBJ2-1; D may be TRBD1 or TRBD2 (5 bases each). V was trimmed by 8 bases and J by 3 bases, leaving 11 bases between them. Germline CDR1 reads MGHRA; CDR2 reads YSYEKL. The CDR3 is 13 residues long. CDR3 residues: CASAGTGYNEQFF. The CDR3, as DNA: TGCGCCAGCGCTGGGACGGGCTACAATGAGCAGTTCTTC.

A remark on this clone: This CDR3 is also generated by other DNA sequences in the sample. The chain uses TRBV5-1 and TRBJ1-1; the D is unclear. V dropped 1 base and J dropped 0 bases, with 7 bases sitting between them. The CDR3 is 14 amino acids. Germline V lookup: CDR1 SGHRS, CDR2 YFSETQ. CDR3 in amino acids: CASSLYTMNTEAFF. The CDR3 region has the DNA TGCGCCAGCAGCTTGTACACCATGAACACTGAAGCTTTCTTT.

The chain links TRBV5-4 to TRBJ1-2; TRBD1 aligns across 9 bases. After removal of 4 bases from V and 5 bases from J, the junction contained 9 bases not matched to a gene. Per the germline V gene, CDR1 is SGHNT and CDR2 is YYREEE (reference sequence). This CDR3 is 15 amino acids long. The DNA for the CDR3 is TGTGCCAGCAGCGTTCCCTCCGGGACAGGGTATGGCTACACCTTC. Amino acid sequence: CASSVPSGTGYGYTF.

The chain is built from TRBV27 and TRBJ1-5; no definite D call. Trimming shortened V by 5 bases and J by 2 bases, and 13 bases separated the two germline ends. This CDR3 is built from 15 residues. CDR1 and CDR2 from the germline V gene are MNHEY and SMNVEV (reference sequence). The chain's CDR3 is CASSRDGLGNQPQHF. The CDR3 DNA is TGTGCCAGCAGTCGAGACGGACTCGGCAATCAGCCCCAGCATTTT.

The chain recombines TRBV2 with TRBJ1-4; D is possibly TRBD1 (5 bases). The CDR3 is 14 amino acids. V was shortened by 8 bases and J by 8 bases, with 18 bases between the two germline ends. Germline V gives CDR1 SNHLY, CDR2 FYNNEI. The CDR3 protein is CASLAGGAREKLFF. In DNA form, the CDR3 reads TGTGCCAGCCTCGCCGGTGGGGCCAGAGAAAAACTGTTTTTT.

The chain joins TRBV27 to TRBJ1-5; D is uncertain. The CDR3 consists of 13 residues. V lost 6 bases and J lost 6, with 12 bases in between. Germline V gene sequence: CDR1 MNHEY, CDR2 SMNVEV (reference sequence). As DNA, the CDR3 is TGTGCCAGCAGGCCGAGGGTGGCTCAGCCCCAGCATTTT. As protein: CASRPRVAQPQHF.

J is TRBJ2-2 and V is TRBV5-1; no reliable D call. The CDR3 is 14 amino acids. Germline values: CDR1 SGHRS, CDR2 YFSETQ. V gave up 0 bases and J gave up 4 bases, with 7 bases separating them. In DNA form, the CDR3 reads TGCGCCAGCAGCTTGGGTGTCAGCACCGGGGAGCTGTTTTTT. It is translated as CASSLGVSTGELFF.

The CDR3 sequence: CASSQYLGDTDTQYF. The CDR3 coding sequence is TGCGCCAGCAGCCAGTACCTGGGGGACACAGATACGCAGTATTTT. This sequence joins TRBV4-3 and TRBJ2-3; D may correspond to TRBD1 or TRBD2 (5 bases each). This CDR3 contains 15 residues. CDR1 LGHNA and CDR2 YSLEER come from the germline V gene. Trimming took off 3 bases at V and 2 bases at J, with 12 bases between the two ends.

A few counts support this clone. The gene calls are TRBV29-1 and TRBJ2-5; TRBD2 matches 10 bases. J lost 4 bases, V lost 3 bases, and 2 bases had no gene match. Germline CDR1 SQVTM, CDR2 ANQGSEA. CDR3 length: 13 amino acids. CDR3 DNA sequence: TGCAGCGTTGACTGGACTAGCGGAGAGACCCAGTACTTC. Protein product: CSVDWTSGETQYF.

CDR3 bases: TGTGCCAGCCGCGAGAGGAGGTACACCGGGGAGCTGTTTTTT. Translating it yields CASRERRYTGELFF. This chain connects TRBV25-1 to TRBJ2-2, with D possibly being TRBD2 (5 bases). With 8 bases removed from V and 3 bases from J, the gap between germline ends came to 13 bases. The CDR3 runs to 14 residues. CDR1 and CDR2 from the germline V gene are MGHDK and SYGVNS. The whole variable domain, filled in from reference TRBV25-1 and TRBJ2-2, reads EADIYQTPRYLVIGTGKKITLECSQTMGHDKMYWYQQDPGMELHLIHYSYGVNSTEKGDLSSESTVSRIRTEHFPLTLESARPSHTSQYLCASRERRYTGELFFGEGSRLTVL.

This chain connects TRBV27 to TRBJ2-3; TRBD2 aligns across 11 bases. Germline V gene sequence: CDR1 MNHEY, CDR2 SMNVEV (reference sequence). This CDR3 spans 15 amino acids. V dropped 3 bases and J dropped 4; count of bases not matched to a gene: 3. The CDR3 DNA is TGTGCCAGCAGTTTTACTAGCGGGAGCGCAGATACGCAGTATTTT. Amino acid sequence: CASSFTSGSADTQYF.